These 25 T cell receptor beta chains were all obtained from the same sample, sequenced in a study of blood T cell repertoires in COVID-19. Profiled with immunoSEQ multiplex PCR; TCRdb holds only in-frame clones, not every one. The data contain some 190,000 clones, almost 85% of them singletons. Source material: peripheral blood. These receptors all come from a woman between 65 and 79 years old with active or convalescent COVID-19.

Note on this clone: Compared with germline, one end of the junction differs, possibly owing to a read error. The rearrangement uses TRBV19 and TRBJ2-7; 15 bases line up with TRBD2. This CDR3 is 13 amino acids long. In germline, CDR1 is LNHDA, CDR2 SQIVND (reference sequence). CDR3 DNA: TGTGCCAGTAGTCTGGGACTAGCGGGAGGCTGGCACTTC. This gives the protein CASSLGLAGGWHF.

The rearrangement uses TRBV11-3 and TRBJ2-3; D gene unclear. Germline V gene sequence: CDR1 SGHNT, CDR2 YENEEA. The V end was cut by 8 bases, the J end by 0 bases, with 12 bases between. The CDR3 consists of 14 residues. The CDR3 sequence: CASSERTSTDTQYF. The CDR3 DNA reads as TGTGCCAGCTCCGAGCGCACTAGCACAGATACGCAGTATTTT.

This clone has a handful of counts. This sequence joins TRBV7-3 and TRBJ2-2; TRBD2 agrees at 7 bases. From germline, CDR1 is SGHTA and CDR2 FQGTGA. CDR3 size: 13 residues. Unmatched junction bases numbered 2, after V lost 5 bases and J lost 5 bases. CDR3 sequence: CASSLAETGELFF. The CDR3 bases are TGTGCCAGCAGCCTAGCGGAGACCGGGGAGCTGTTTTTT.

This sequence joins TRBV24-1 and TRBJ1-1; TRBD1 might be the D (5 bases). This CDR3 spans 13 amino acids. The germline gives CDR1 KGHDR, CDR2 SFDVKD. Trimming took 5 bases from V and 5 from J, leaving 11 bases between them. This chain's CDR3 is CATSAAGGTEAFF. CDR3 coding DNA: TGTGCCACCAGTGCCGCGGGGGGGACTGAAGCTTTCTTT.

The chain combines TRBV18 with TRBJ1-4; D unclear. With 1 base removed from V and 1 base from J, the gap between germline ends came to 7 bases. CDR3 size: 15 residues. CDR1 is KGHSH and CDR2 is LQKENI in the germline V gene. The CDR3 DNA reads TGTGCCAGCTCACCACAGCCGGTAACTAATGAAAAACTGTTTTTT. Its translation is CASSPQPVTNEKLFF.

The V call is TRBV5-5, the J call TRBJ1-4; TRBD1 might be the D (5 bases). V lost 3 bases and J 4 bases, leaving 10 bases between the germline ends. Germline CDR1 is SGHKS and CDR2 is YYEKEE (reference sequence). The CDR3 length is 14 residues. Here the CDR3 reads CASSYDSYNEKLFF. In DNA, the CDR3 is TGTGCCAGCAGCTACGACAGCTATAATGAAAAACTGTTTTTT.

This chain uses TRBV19 with TRBJ1-2; 8 nucleotides match TRBD1. Germline trimming cut 4 bases from V and 0 bases from J; bases unmatched to any gene: 4. CDR3 length: 15 amino acids. From germline, CDR1 is LNHDA and CDR2 SQIVND (reference sequence). The CDR3 reads CASSRQGQANYGYTF. Here the CDR3 DNA reads TGTGCCAGTAGTAGACAGGGGCAAGCTAACTATGGCTACACCTTC. Full variable domain (rest looked up from reference TRBV19 and TRBJ1-2): DGGITQSPKYLFRKEGQNVTLSCEQNLNHDAMYWYRQDPGQGLRLIYYSQIVNDFQKGDIAEGYSVSREKKESFPLTVTSAQKNPTAFYLCASSRQGQANYGYTFGSGTRLTVV.

The rearrangement joins TRBV5-1 to TRBJ2-1; weak D call: TRBD2 (6 bases). The CDR3 has 14 residues. The V end lost 1 base, the J end lost 5 bases, and 10 bases lay between the germline ends. The germline V gene encodes CDR1 SGHRS and CDR2 YFSETQ. The CDR3 nucleotides read TGCGCCAGCAGCTTGTCGGGGGTGGACAATGAGCAGTTCTTC. As protein: CASSLSGVDNEQFF.

The genes are TRBV27 and TRBJ2-1, with 10 positions matching TRBD2. Germline loops: CDR1 MNHEY, CDR2 SMNVEV (reference sequence). Trimming removed 2 bases from V and 7 bases from J; junction bases left unmatched: 5. The CDR3 extends over 15 amino acids. The CDR3 protein is CASSLISSGSNEQFF. As DNA, the CDR3 is TGTGCCAGCAGTTTAATTTCTAGCGGGAGTAATGAGCAGTTCTTC.

The V call is TRBV27, the J call TRBJ2-3; TRBD1 matches 8 bases. The germline gives CDR1 MNHEY, CDR2 SMNVEV (reference sequence). The J segment lost 2 bases and the V segment lost 6 bases, leaving 4 bases of the junction unmatched. The CDR3 spans 14 residues. CDR3 sequence: CASRQGAYTDTQYF. The DNA of the CDR3 is TGTGCCAGCAGGCAGGGGGCATACACAGATACGCAGTATTTT.

The V gene is TRBV5-5, the J gene TRBJ1-1, with 7 bases matching TRBD1. The CDR3 contains 15 residues. The V and J ends lost 1 base and 0 bases, in that order; junction bases with no gene match: 3. In germline, CDR1 is SGHKS, CDR2 YYEKEE (reference sequence). The CDR3 DNA is TGTGCCAGCAGCTTGCAGGGGGGCCTGAACACTGAAGCTTTCTTT. This gives the protein CASSLQGGLNTEAFF. Variable domain in full (rest from reference TRBV5-5 and TRBJ1-1): DAGVTQSPTHLIKTRGQQVTLRCSPISGHKSVSWYQQVLGQGPQFIFQYYEKEERGRGNFPDRFSARQFPNYSSELNVNALLLGDSALYLCASSLQGGLNTEAFFGQGTRLTVV.

V usage is TRBV5-1 and J usage is TRBJ1-2; no reliable D call. The length of the CDR3 is 15 residues. V dropped 0 bases and J dropped 1 base, with 10 bases sitting between them. Germline V CDR1 and CDR2: SGHRS, YFSETQ. For the CDR3, the DNA is TGCGCCAGCAGCTTGGGAGTGAGGAGTAACTATGGCTACACCTTC. Translation: CASSLGVRSNYGYTF.

The chain links TRBV15 to TRBJ1-5; D uncertain. Germline loops: CDR1 LNHNV, CDR2 YYDKDF (reference sequence). Trimming shortened V by 0 bases and J by 5 bases, and 8 bases separated the two germline ends. This CDR3 comprises 14 residues. CDR3 protein: CATSRDLPDQPQHF. Here the CDR3 DNA reads TGTGCCACCAGCAGAGATCTTCCTGATCAGCCCCAGCATTTT.

This clone was observed once. The V call is TRBV19, the J call TRBJ2-1; TRBD2 agrees at 13 bases. CDR1 is LNHDA, CDR2 SQIVND, per germline (reference sequence). V lost 8 bases and J lost 9; bases outside the gene matches: 7. The CDR3 has 14 residues. The CDR3 bases are TGTGCCAGTCACGGACTAGCGGGAGTATTTGAGCAGTTCTTC. It codes for CASHGLAGVFEQFF.

The chain combines TRBV12-3 or TRBV12-4 with TRBJ2-7; a possible D gene is TRBD1 (5 bases). Trimming took off 5 bases at V and 5 bases at J, with 10 bases between the two ends. The CDR3 spans 12 residues. The CDR3 bases are TGTGCCAGCAGTCCGCGGACAAACGAGCAGTACTTC. Encoded protein: CASSPRTNEQYF.

This rearrangement joins TRBV10-2 to TRBJ1-5; 7 bases are a match to TRBD1. The ends lost 6 bases at V and 1 base at J; junction bases unmatched: 6. The CDR3 length is 15 residues. CDR1 is WSHSY and CDR2 is SAAADI in the germline V gene. CDR3 protein: CASRETGISNQPQHF. The CDR3 DNA sequence: TGCGCCAGCAGGGAGACAGGGATAAGCAATCAGCCCCAGCATTTT.

This clone was observed a handful of times. This rearrangement joins TRBV24-1 to TRBJ2-1; TRBD1 is a possible D gene (5 bases). Trimming took off 5 bases at V and 6 bases at J, with 19 bases between the two ends. Germline CDR1 KGHDR, CDR2 SFDVKD. CDR3 length: 16 amino acids. CDR3 region: CATSALGQGSPNEQFF. The CDR3 DNA sequence: TGTGCCACCAGTGCCCTGGGGCAGGGATCCCCCAATGAGCAGTTCTTC.

The rearrangement uses TRBV4-1 and TRBJ2-7; 8 bases fit TRBD1. From germline, CDR1 is MGHRA and CDR2 YSYEKL. V lost 2 bases and J lost 0; bases outside the gene matches: 3. The CDR3 covers 15 residues. In DNA form, the CDR3 reads TGCGCCAGCAGCCAAAGCGGACAGGGCTCCTACGAGCAGTACTTC. Translating it yields CASSQSGQGSYEQYF.

The gene calls are TRBV7-8 and TRBJ1-5; D gene unclear. The CDR3 extends over 15 amino acids. Trimming removed 5 bases at V and 7 bases at J, with 18 bases between. Germline CDR1 is SGHVS and CDR2 is FQNEAQ. For the CDR3, the DNA is TGTGCCAGCAGCCCCCGAGAGGGAGGTGAACAGCCCCAGCATTTT. Residues: CASSPREGGEQPQHF.

The chain employs TRBV7-3 and TRBJ2-5, with D perhaps matching TRBD2 (5 bases). V lost 2 bases, J lost 5 bases, and 6 bases lay in between. The CDR3 contains 12 residues. The germline gives CDR1 SGHTA, CDR2 FQGTGA. The CDR3 DNA sequence: TGTGCCAGCAGCTTACCGGGGGAGACCCAGTACTTC. As protein: CASSLPGETQYF.

This clone was observed a handful of times. This chain joins TRBV5-1 and TRBJ1-6, with 7 bases lining up with TRBD1. CDR1 and CDR2 (germline): SGHRS, YFSETQ. The CDR3 loop spans 15 amino acids. Trimming removed 4 bases from V and 10 bases from J; junction bases left unmatched: 11. The CDR3 coding sequence is TGCGCCAGCAGCCCCTCTAAGACAGGGAACTCACCCCTCCACTTT. Translated, it gives CASSPSKTGNSPLHF.

This chain uses TRBV7-8 with TRBJ1-4; 7 nucleotides match TRBD1. The CDR3 spans 13 residues. The V segment lost 5 bases and the J segment 8 bases; nucleotides outside the gene matches: 5. CDR1 and CDR2 from the germline V gene are SGHVS and FQNEAQ. DNA for the CDR3: TGTGCCAGCAGCCGACACAGGGGCGAAAAACTGTTTTTT. This translates into CASSRHRGEKLFF. Combining the CDR3 with reference TRBV7-8 and TRBJ1-4 gives the whole variable domain GAGVSQSPRYKVAKRGQDVALRCDPISGHVSLFWYQQALGQGPEFLTYFQNEAQLDKSGLPSDRFFAERPEGSVSTLKIQRTQQEDSAVYLCASSRHRGEKLFFGSGTQLSVL.

This clone was detected only once. The chain has TRBV6-1 and TRBJ2-5; possibly TRBD1 for D (6 bases). V gave up 0 bases and J gave up 2 bases, with 22 bases separating them. CDR1 and CDR2 from the germline V gene are MNHNS and SASEGT. The CDR3 has 19 residues. CDR3 region: CASSEAQGFFSEQQETQYF. DNA for the CDR3: TGTGCCAGCAGTGAAGCGCAGGGGTTTTTTTCTGAACAGCAAGAGACCCAGTACTTC.

The chain couples TRBV6-1 to TRBJ2-5, with 13 bases identical to TRBD2. The CDR3 is 15 amino acids. Germline V gene sequence: CDR1 MNHNS, CDR2 SASEGT. J was trimmed by 8 bases and V by 1 base; bases with no gene match: 4. Written as DNA, the CDR3 is TGTGCCAGCAGTGAAGTCGGACTAGCGGGAGAAACCCAGTACTTC. Amino acid sequence: CASSEVGLAGETQYF.

V is TRBV11-2 and J is TRBJ2-1; 8 positions agree with TRBD2. The CDR3 spans 17 residues. The junction had 16 bases not matched to a gene; V was cut back by 5 bases and J by 7 bases. Germline V lookup: CDR1 SGHAT, CDR2 FQNNGV. The CDR3 DNA reads as TGTGCCAGCAGCGCCCAGGGCTTGGCGGGGGGTGGGAATGAGCAGTTCTTC. Protein: CASSAQGLAGGGNEQFF.